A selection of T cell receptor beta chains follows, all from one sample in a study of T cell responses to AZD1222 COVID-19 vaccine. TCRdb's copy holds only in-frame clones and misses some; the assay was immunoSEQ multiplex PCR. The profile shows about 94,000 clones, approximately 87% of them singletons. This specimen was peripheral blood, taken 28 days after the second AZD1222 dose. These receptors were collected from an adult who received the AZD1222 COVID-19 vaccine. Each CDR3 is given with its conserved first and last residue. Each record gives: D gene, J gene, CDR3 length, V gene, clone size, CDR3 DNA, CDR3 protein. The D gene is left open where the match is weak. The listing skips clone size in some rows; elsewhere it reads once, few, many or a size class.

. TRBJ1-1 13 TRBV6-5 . TGTGCCAGCAGTTACAGCGTAGACACTGAAGCTTTCTTT CASSYSVDTEAFF
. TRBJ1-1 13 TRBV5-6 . TGTGCCAGCAGCTTTGGGACGGGACCTGAGGGTTTCTTT CASSFGTGPEGFF
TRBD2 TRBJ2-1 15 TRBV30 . TGTGCCTGGAGTGTAACGGGGGGGCCCAAGGCATGGCAGTTCTTC CAWSVTGGPKAWQFF
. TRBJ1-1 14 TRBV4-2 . TGTGCCAGCAGCCAAGATGGGAGGGTAGCTGAAGCTTTCTTT CASSQDGRVAEAFF
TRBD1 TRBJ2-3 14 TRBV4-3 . TGCGCCAGCAGCCAAACAGGGGGCGTGAATACGCAGTATTTT CASSQTGGVNTQYF
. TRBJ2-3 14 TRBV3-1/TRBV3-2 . TGTGCCAGCAGCCAAGACGTTGCGACAGATACGCAGTATTTT CASSQDVATDTQYF
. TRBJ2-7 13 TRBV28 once TGTGCCAGCAGTTTACCTGGGACCGCCGAGCAGTACTTC CASSLPGTAEQYF
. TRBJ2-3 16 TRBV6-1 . TGTGCCAGCAGTGAAGCGCTTCGGGAGTTCACAGATACGCAGTATTTT CASSEALREFTDTQYF
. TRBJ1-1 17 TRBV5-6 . TGTGCCAGCAGCTTGGTTTCAGGCGACTTCATGAACACTGAAGCTTTCTTT CASSLVSGDFMNTEAFF
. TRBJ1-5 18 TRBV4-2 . TGTGCCAGCAGCCAAGGGCGCCAGTGGGGGGATAGCAATCAGCCCCAGCATTTT CASSQGRQWGDSNQPQHF
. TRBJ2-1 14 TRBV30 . TGTGCCTGGTCTCAGGAGCGCTCCTACAATGAGCAGTTCTTC CAWSQERSYNEQFF
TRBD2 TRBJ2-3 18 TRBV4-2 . TGTGCCAGCAGCCACGGACTAGCGGGCACCTTTAGCACAGATACGCAGTATTTT CASSHGLAGTFSTDTQYF
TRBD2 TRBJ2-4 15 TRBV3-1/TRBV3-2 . TGTGCCAGCAGCCCCCTCGGGGGGTTCGAAAACATTCAGTACTTC CASSPLGGFENIQYF
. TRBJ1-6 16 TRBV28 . TGTGCCAGCCAGCTGGGGGTGAGCTCCTATAATTCACCCCTCCACTTT CASQLGVSSYNSPLHF
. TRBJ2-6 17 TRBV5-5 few TGTGCCAGCAGCTTGCCAGGGCGTGCGCCTGGGGCCAACGTCCTGACTTTC CASSLPGRAPGANVLTF
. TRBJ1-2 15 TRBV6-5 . TGTGCCAGCAGGACCCAAACGGCTCGCCTTTATGGCTACACCTTC CASRTQTARLYGYTF
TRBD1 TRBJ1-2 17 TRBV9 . TGTGCCAGCAGCGTAGATCCAAGGACAGGCGATAGCTATGGCTACACCTTC CASSVDPRTGDSYGYTF
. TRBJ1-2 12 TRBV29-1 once TGCAGCGTTGAAGACCCAACTTATGGCTACACCTTC CSVEDPTYGYTF
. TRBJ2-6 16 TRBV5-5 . TGTGCCAGCAGCTCCGTCCGAGCCTCTGGGGCCAACGTCCTGACTTTC CASSSVRASGANVLTF
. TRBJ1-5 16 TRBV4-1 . TGCGCCAGCAGTCCCAAGATGGACAGTCACAATCAGCCCCAGCATTTT CASSPKMDSHNQPQHF
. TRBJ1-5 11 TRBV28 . TGTGCCAGCAGTCTTAATCAGCCCCAGCATTTT CASSLNQPQHF
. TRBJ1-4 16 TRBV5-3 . TGTGCCAGAAGTTTAAAACCGGGACGGATGAATGAAAAACTGTTTTTT CARSLKPGRMNEKLFF
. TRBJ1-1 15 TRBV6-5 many TGTGCCAGCAGTTACTACGGGACGGGAGGAACTGAAGCTTTCTTT CASSYYGTGGTEAFF
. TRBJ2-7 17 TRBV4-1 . TGCGCCAGCAGCCAACCCCTTGTGGGCAGATCTACCTACGAGCAGTACTTC CASSQPLVGRSTYEQYF
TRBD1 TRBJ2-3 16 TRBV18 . TGTGCCAGCTCACCACCGGTCCAGGGGGCAGGAGATACGCAGTATTTT CASSPPVQGAGDTQYF
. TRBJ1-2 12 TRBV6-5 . TGTGCCAGCAGGCCGGGTTCCTATGGCTACACCTTC CASRPGSYGYTF
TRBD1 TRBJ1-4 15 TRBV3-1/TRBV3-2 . TGTGCCAGCAGCCAAGGCAGGGGGCTAGAAGAAAAACTGTTTTTT CASSQGRGLEEKLFF
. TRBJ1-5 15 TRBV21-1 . TGTGCCAGCAGCAAAGGTAGGCGCGGCAATCAGCCCCAGCATTTT CASSKGRRGNQPQHF
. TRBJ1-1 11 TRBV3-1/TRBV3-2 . TGTGCCAGCACTTCCTCGGGGCTGGCTTTCTTT CASTSSGLAFF
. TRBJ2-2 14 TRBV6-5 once TGTGCCAGCAGTTTTGTAGACCGGGGAGGGGAGCTGTTTTTT CASSFVDRGGELFF
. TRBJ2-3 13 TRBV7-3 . TGTGCCAGCAGCCTCACCAGTCATGATACGCAGTATTTT CASSLTSHDTQYF
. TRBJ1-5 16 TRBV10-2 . TGCGCCAGCAGTGAGTCGAGCAGGCCGCCTAGCCAGCCCCAGCATTTT CASSESSRPPSQPQHF
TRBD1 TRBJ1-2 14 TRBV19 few TGTGCCAGTAGCGCGACAGGGTCCTCCTATGGCTACACCTTC CASSATGSSYGYTF
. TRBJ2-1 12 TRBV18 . TGTGCCAGCTCACCATCGAGTCATGAGCAGTTCTTC CASSPSSHEQFF
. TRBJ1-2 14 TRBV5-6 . TGTGCCAGCAGCTTGGCGTGGACGGACTATGGCTACACCTTC CASSLAWTDYGYTF
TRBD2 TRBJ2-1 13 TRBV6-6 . TGTGCCAGCGGCAGCGGGAGTTGGAATGAGCAGTTCTTC CASGSGSWNEQFF
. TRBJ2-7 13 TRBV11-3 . TGTGCCAGCAGCTTAATTCGGGGGTACGAGCAGTACTTC CASSLIRGYEQYF
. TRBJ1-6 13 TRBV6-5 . TGTGCCAGCACCGAGACGGCCAATTCACCCCTCCACTTT CASTETANSPLHF
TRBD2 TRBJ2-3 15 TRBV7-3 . TGTGCCAGCAGCTTAAACGGGAGGGGGACAGATACGCAGTATTTT CASSLNGRGTDTQYF
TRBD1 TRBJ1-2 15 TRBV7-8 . TGTGCCAGCAGCTTAGGACAGGGGGCAGGCTATGGCTACACCTTC CASSLGQGAGYGYTF
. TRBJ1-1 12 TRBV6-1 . TGTGCCAGCAGTGAGGGAACACTAAAGGCTTTCTTT CASSEGTLKAFF
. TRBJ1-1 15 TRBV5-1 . TGCGCCAGCAGCTTGGGGGGCGGAATGAACACTGAAGCTTTCTTT CASSLGGGMNTEAFF
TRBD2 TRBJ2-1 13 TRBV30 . TGTGCCTGGAGACTAGCGGGAGTTGATGAGCAGTTCTTC CAWRLAGVDEQFF
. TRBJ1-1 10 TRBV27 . TGTGCCAGCAGTTGGCCCAGCCCTATCTTT CASSWPSPIF
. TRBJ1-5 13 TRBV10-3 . TGTGCCACTCAGGGGTTCGACAATCAGCCCCAGCATTTT CATQGFDNQPQHF
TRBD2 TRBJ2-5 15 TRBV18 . TGTGCCAGCTCACCTTTTGGACTAGCGGGAGAGACCCAGTACTTC CASSPFGLAGETQYF
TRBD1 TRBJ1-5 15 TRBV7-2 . TGTGCCAGCAGCTTAGTACAGGGGGGGAGTCAGCCCCAGCATTTT CASSLVQGGSQPQHF
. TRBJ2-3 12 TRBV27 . TGTGCCAGCAGTTTAGGAGCTAATACGCAGTATTTT CASSLGANTQYF
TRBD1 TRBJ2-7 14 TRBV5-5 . TGTGCCAGCAGCTTCGGACAGGGGTCCTACGAGCAGTACTTC CASSFGQGSYEQYF
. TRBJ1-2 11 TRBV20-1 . TGCAGTGCTAGAGATAGTAAGGTCTACACCTTC CSARDSKVYTF
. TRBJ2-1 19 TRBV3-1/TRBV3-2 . TGTGCCAGCAGCCAAGAAGGTTTAGGCGAGAGATTATCGTACAATGAGCAGTTCTTC CASSQEGLGERLSYNEQFF
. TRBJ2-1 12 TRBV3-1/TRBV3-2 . TGTGCCAGCAGCCAAGATTTGGTCCAGCAGTTCTTC CASSQDLVQQFF
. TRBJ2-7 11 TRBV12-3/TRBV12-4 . TGTGCCAGCGGATTGGCCTACGAGCAGTACTTC CASGLAYEQYF
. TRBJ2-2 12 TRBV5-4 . TGTGCCAGCAGCTCGAACACCGGGGAGCTGTTTTTT CASSSNTGELFF